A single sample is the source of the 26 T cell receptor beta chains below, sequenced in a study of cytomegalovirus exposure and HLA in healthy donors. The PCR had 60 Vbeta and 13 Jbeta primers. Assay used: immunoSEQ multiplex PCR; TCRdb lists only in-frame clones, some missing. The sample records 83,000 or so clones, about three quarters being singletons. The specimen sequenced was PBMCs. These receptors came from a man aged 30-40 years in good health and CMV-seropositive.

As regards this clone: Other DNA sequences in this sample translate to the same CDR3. DNA for the CDR3: TGTGCCAGCAGCCTGACAGGGGGGTCCTACGAGCAGTACTTC. Translated, it gives CASSLTGGSYEQYF. The chain links TRBV7-3 to TRBJ2-7; 9 positions match TRBD1. Germline CDR1 is SGHTA and CDR2 is FQGTGA. This CDR3 comprises 14 residues. J gave up 1 base and V 5 bases, and 3 bases lay outside the gene matches. Supplemented by reference TRBV7-3 and TRBJ2-7, the full variable domain reads GAGVSQTPSNKVTEKGKYVELRCDPISGHTALYWYRQSLGQGPEFLIYFQGTGAADDSGLPNDRFFAVRPEGSVSTLKIQRTERGDSAVYLCASSLTGGSYEQYFGPGTRLTVT.

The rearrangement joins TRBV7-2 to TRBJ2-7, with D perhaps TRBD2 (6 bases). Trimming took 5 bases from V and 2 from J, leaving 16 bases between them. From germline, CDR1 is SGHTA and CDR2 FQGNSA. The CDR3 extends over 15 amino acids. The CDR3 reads CASSPRGSGPYEQYF. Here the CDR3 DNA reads TGTGCCAGCAGCCCTCGGGGGAGCGGACCCTACGAGCAGTACTTC.

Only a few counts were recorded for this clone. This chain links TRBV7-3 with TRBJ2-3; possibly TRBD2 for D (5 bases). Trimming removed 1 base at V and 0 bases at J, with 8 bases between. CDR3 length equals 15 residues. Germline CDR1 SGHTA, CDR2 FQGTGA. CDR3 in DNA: TGTGCCAGCAGCTTAAAAGCGGCAAGCACAGATACGCAGTATTTT. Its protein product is CASSLKAASTDTQYF.

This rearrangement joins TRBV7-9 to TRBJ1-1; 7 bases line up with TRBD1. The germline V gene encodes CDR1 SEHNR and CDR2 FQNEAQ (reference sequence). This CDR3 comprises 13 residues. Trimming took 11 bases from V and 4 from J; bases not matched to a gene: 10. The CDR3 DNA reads TGTGCCGGGAGAGGGGGCTTAGGCACTGAAGCTTTCTTT. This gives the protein CAGRGGLGTEAFF.

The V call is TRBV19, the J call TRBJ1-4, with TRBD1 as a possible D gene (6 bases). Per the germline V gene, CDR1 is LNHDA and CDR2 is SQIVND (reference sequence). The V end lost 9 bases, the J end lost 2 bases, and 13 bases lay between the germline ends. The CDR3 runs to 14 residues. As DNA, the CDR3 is TGTGCCAGCACAAAGAGGGGGACTAATGAAAAACTGTTTTTT. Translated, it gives CASTKRGTNEKLFF.

For the CDR3, the DNA is TGCAGCGGTGGACTAGCGGGGGCCCTCACAGATACGCAGTATTTT. Residues: CSGGLAGALTDTQYF. The chain combines TRBV29-1 with TRBJ2-3, with TRBD2 matching 13 bases. The V segment lost 7 bases and the J segment 2 bases; nucleotides outside the gene matches: 6. The CDR3 totals 15 residues. Germline CDR1 SQVTM, CDR2 ANQGSEA.

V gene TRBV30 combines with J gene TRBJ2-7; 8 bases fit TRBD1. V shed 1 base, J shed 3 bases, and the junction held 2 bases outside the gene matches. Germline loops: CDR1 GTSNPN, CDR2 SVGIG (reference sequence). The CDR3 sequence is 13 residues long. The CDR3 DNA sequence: TGTGCCTGGAGTGGGGACAGGTTCTACGAGCAGTACTTC. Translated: CAWSGDRFYEQYF.

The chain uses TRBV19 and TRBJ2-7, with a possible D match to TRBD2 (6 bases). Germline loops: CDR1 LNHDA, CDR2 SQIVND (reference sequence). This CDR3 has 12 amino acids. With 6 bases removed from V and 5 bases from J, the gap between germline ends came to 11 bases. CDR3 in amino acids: CASSSRGNEQYF. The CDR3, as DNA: TGTGCCAGTAGCTCTCGGGGGAACGAGCAGTACTTC.

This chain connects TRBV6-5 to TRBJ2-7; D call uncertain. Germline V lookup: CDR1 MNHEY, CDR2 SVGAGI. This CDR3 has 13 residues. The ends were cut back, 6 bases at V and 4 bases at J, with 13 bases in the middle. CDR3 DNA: TGTGCCAGCAGCCGCCCGGGTGGATACGAGCAGTACTTC. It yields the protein CASSRPGGYEQYF.

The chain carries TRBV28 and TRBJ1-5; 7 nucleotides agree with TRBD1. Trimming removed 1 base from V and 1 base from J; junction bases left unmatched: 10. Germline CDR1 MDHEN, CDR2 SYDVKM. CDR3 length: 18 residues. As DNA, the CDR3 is TGTGCCAGCAGTTTATCCCCTAAAAACAGGGGCAGCAATCAGCCCCAGCATTTT. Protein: CASSLSPKNRGSNQPQHF.

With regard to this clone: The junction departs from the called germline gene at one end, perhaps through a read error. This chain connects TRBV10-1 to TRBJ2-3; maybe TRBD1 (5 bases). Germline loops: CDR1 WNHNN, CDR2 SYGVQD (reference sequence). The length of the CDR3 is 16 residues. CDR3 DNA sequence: TGCGCCAGCAGTGAGCCGATAGGGGATCACACACATACGCAGTATTTT. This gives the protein CASSEPIGDHTHTQYF.

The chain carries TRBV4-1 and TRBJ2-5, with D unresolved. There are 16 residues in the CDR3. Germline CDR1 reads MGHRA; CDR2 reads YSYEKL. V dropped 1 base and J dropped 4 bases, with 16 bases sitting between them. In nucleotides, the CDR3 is TGCGCCAGCAGCCAAGTTAACTCAGACTGGAGAGAGACCCAGTACTTC. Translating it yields CASSQVNSDWRETQYF.

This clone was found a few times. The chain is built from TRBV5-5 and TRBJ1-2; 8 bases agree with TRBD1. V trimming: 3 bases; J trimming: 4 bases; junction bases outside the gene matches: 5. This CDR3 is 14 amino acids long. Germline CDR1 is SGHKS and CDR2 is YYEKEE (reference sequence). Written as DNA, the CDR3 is TGTGCCAGCAGCTCCGGGACAGGTACCTATGGCTACACCTTC. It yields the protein CASSSGTGTYGYTF.

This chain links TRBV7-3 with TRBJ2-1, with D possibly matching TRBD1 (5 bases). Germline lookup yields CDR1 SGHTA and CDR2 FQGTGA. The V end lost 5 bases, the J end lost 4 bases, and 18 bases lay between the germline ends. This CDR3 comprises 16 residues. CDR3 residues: CASSPIIGQLYNEQFF. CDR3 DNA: TGTGCCAGCAGCCCGATCATTGGACAACTTTACAATGAGCAGTTCTTC.

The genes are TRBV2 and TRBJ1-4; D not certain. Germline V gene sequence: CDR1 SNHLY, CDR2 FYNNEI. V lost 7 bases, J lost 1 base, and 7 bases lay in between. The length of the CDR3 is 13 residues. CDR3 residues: CASIVGTNEKLFF. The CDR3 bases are TGTGCCAGCATCGTCGGAACTAATGAAAAACTGTTTTTT.

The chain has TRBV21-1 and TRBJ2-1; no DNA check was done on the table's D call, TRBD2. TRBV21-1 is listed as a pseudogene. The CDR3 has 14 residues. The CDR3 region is CASSMPAPGDEQFF. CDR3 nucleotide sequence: TGTGCCAGCAGCATGCCTGCTCCCGGGGATGAGCAGTTCTTC.

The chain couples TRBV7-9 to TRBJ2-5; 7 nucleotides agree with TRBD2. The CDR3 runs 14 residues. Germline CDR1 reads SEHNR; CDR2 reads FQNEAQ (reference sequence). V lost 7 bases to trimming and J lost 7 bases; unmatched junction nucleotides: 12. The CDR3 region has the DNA TGTGCCAGCACCATTAGTGCGGGGGTGGGGACCCAGTACTTC. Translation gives CASTISAGVGTQYF.

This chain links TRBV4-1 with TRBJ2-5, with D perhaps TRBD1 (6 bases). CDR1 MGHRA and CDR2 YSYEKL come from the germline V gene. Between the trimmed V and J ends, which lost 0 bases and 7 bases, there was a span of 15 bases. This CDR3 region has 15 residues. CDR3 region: CASSQEGQGFGTQYF. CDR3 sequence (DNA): TGCGCCAGCAGCCAAGAGGGGCAGGGGTTTGGGACCCAGTACTTC.

The DNA of the CDR3 is TGTGCCATCAGTGAGGGGGGGAATAGCAATCAGCCCCAGCATTTT. Translating it yields CAISEGGNSNQPQHF. The rearrangement links TRBV10-3 to TRBJ1-5; D is perhaps TRBD1 (5 bases). The length of the CDR3 is 15 residues. The germline V gene has CDR1 ENHRY and CDR2 SYGVKD. The germline V and J ends were trimmed by 2 bases and 0 bases, with 8 bases remaining between them.

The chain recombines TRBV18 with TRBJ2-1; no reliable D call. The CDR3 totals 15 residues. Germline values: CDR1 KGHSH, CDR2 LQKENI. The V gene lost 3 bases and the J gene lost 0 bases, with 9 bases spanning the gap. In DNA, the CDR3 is TGTGCCAGCTCACCCGCGGAGAGCTCCTACAATGAGCAGTTCTTC. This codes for CASSPAESSYNEQFF. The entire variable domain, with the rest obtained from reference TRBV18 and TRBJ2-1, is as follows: NAGVMQNPRHLVRRRGQEARLRCSPMKGHSHVYWYRQLPEEGLKFMVYLQKENIIDESGMPKERFSAEFPKEGPSILRIQQVVRGDSAAYFCASSPAESSYNEQFFGPGTRLTVL.

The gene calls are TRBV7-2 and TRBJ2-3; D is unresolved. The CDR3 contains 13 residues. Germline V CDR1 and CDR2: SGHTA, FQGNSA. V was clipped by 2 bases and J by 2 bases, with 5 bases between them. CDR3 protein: CASSLQHTDTQYF. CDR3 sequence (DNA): TGTGCCAGCAGCTTACAACACACAGATACGCAGTATTTT. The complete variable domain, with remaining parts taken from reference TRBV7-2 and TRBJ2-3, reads GAGVSQSPSNKVTEKGKDVELRCDPISGHTALYWYRQSLGQGLEFLIYFQGNSAPDKSGLPSDRFSAERTGGSVSTLTIQRTQQEDSAVYLCASSLQHTDTQYFGPGTRLTVL.

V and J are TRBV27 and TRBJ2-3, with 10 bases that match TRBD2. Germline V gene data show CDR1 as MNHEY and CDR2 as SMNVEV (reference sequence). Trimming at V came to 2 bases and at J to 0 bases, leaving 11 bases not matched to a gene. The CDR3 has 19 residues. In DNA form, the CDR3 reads TGTGCCAGCAGTTTAACCTCCCTAGCGGGGGATATTAGCACAGATACGCAGTATTTT. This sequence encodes CASSLTSLAGDISTDTQYF.

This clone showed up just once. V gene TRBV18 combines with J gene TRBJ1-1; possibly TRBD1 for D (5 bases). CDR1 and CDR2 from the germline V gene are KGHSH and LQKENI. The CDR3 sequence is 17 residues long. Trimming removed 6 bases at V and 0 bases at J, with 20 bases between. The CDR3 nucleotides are TGTGCCAGCTCCCCCTACCGCGGGGAGGGGATGAACACTGAAGCTTTCTTT. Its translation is CASSPYRGEGMNTEAFF.

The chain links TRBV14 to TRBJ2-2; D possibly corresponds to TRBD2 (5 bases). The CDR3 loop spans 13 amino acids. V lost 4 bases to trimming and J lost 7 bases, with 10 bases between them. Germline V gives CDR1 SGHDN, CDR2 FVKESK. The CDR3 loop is CASSPTRGGELFF. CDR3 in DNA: TGTGCCAGCAGCCCGACTCGGGGCGGGGAGCTGTTTTTT.

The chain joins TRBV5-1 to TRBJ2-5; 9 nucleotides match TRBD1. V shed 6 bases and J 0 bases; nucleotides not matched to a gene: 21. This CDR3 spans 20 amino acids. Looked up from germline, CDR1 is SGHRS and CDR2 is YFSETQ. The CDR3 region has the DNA TGCGCCAGCAAATCGGGCTTTGGGACAGGGCGGGTCCGTGACCAAGAGACCCAGTACTTC. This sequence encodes CASKSGFGTGRVRDQETQYF.

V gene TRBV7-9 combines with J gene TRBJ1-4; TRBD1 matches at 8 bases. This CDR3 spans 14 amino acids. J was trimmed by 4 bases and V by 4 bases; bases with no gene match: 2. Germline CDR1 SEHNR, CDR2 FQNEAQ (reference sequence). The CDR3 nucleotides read TGTGCCAGCAGCTCCAGGGGGCTTAATGAAAAACTGTTTTTT. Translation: CASSSRGLNEKLFF. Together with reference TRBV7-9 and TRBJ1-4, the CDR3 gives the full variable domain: DTGVSQNPRHKITKRGQNVTFRCDPISEHNRLYWYRQTLGQGPEFLTYFQNEAQLEKSRLLSDRFSAERPKGSFSTLEIQRTEQGDSAMYLCASSSRGLNEKLFFGSGTQLSVL.